These 14 T cell receptor beta chains originate from one sample sequenced in a study of T-cell reconstitution after alpha-beta-depleted transplantation in children. During its preparation, the TCRbeta library received unique molecular identifiers. TCRdb redid the calling of the PCR reads with MiXCR, one entry per CDR3 protein. Altogether around 580,000 distinct CDR3 sequences are present, roughly a quarter being singletons, with the ten largest covering around a third. The starting material was PBMCs, obtained before TCRalphabeta/CD19-depleted stem cell transplant. These receptors were taken from a boy under two years old with Wiskott-Aldrich syndrome, due to receive a stem cell transplant.

V usage is TRBV5-1 and J usage is TRBJ2-3, with TRBD1 as a possible D gene (5 bases). Deletions cut 0 bases from V and 2 bases from J, with 16 bases between. The germline CDR1 and CDR2 sequences are SGHRS and YFSETQ. The CDR3 is 17 amino acids. The CDR3 bases are TGCGCCAGCAGCTTGGGTGGGGCAAGCGTACCCACAGATACGCAGTATTTT. Translation: CASSLGGASVPTDTQYF.

This clonotype was detected a few times. The chain couples TRBV20-1 to TRBJ2-2, with 7 bases matching TRBD1. This CDR3 region has 13 residues. V was pared by 4 bases and J by 4 bases, with 3 bases of the junction left unmatched. Germline V gene data show CDR1 as DFQATT and CDR2 as SNEGSKA (reference sequence). The CDR3 reads CSAKGQITGELFF. DNA for the CDR3: TGCAGTGCTAAGGGACAGATCACCGGGGAGCTGTTTTTT.

This clonotype appeared a few times. The CDR3 nucleotides read TGTGCCACCAGCTACGGGGGGCTCTACGAGCAGTACTTC. Encoded protein: CATSYGGLYEQYF. V usage is TRBV15 and J usage is TRBJ2-7; possibly TRBD2 for D (7 bases). The CDR3 has 13 amino acids. The V and J ends lost 5 bases and 3 bases respectively, with 11 bases between them. Germline CDR1 reads LNHNV; CDR2 reads YYDKDF (reference sequence).

This sequence joins TRBV2 and TRBJ1-2; D ambiguous. The CDR3 runs 12 residues. V gave up 2 bases and J gave up 9 bases, with 10 bases separating them. Germline CDR1 SNHLY, CDR2 FYNNEI. This chain's CDR3 is CASSENWASYTF. The CDR3, as DNA: TGTGCCAGCAGTGAAAACTGGGCCAGCTACACCTTC.

The chain couples TRBV7-2 to TRBJ1-4; D is possibly TRBD1 (6 bases). V was clipped by 1 base and J by 8 bases, with 14 bases between them. CDR1 and CDR2 from the germline V gene are SGHTA and FQGNSA. This CDR3 has 15 residues. The CDR3 nucleotides are TGTGCCAGCAGCTTAGGCGCGACAGGTAGCGAAAAACTGTTTTTT. Translation: CASSLGATGSEKLFF.

This clonotype was seen only once. The chain uses TRBV2 and TRBJ2-3, with a weak D call TRBD2 (6 bases). The germline CDR1 and CDR2 sequences are SNHLY and FYNNEI. CDR3 length: 16 amino acids. V lost 3 bases and J lost 2, with 15 bases in between. The CDR3 is CASSDEAGVFTDTQYF. In DNA form, the CDR3 reads TGTGCCAGCAGTGACGAAGCGGGTGTCTTCACAGATACGCAGTATTTT.

The chain couples TRBV19 to TRBJ2-2, with 8 bases that match TRBD2. The germline gives CDR1 LNHDA, CDR2 SQIVND (reference sequence). The CDR3 extends over 17 amino acids. The V segment lost 3 bases and the J segment 0 bases; nucleotides outside the gene matches: 6. For the CDR3, the DNA is TGTGCCAGTAGTATTACGGGAGGGACGGCGAACACCGGGGAGCTGTTTTTT. It encodes CASSITGGTANTGELFF.

The CDR3 is CSAGRSGEQFF. The DNA of the CDR3 is TGCAGTGCTGGCCGTTCTGGTGAGCAGTTCTTC. The rearrangement uses TRBV20-1 and TRBJ2-1; D unclear. The CDR3 runs 11 residues. Germline CDR1 is DFQATT and CDR2 is SNEGSKA (reference sequence). Trimming stripped 5 bases from V and 9 bases from J, with 11 bases between.

V gene TRBV5-1 combines with J gene TRBJ1-2; D remains ambiguous. Germline lookup yields CDR1 SGHRS and CDR2 YFSETQ. Trimming took off 3 bases at V and 6 bases at J, with 15 bases between the two ends. This CDR3 is 14 amino acids long. CDR3 sequence reads: CASSSYVGGNGYTF. The CDR3 DNA reads TGCGCCAGCAGCTCCTACGTGGGAGGCAATGGCTACACCTTC.

This rearrangement joins TRBV12-3 or TRBV12-4 to TRBJ1-1; D possibly corresponds to TRBD1 (5 bases). This CDR3 is built from 11 residues. V was shortened by 2 bases and J by 8 bases, with 6 bases between the two germline ends. The CDR3 here is CASSLKGEAFF. CDR3 bases: TGTGCCAGCAGTTTAAAGGGGGAAGCTTTCTTT.

This clonotype was recorded a few times. This rearrangement joins TRBV20-1 to TRBJ1-6; possible D gene TRBD1, 5 bases. The CDR3 spans 15 residues. With 6 bases removed from V and 13 bases from J, the gap between germline ends came to 25 bases. CDR1 is DFQATT and CDR2 is SNEGSKA in the germline V gene (reference sequence). The CDR3 region is CSAAQDRDGRRPLHF. The CDR3 coding sequence is TGCAGTGCGGCTCAGGACCGGGACGGCCGGAGGCCCCTCCACTTT.

This clonotype was counted between two and nine times. The chain carries TRBV28 and TRBJ2-7; D is perhaps TRBD2 (6 bases). Trimming removed 8 bases at V and 2 bases at J, with 16 bases between. This CDR3 region has 14 residues. Germline lookup yields CDR1 MDHEN and CDR2 SYDVKM. CDR3 amino acids: CASQEASETYEQYF. CDR3 bases: TGTGCCAGCCAAGAGGCTAGCGAGACCTACGAGCAGTACTTC. Complete variable domain (other parts from reference TRBV28 and TRBJ2-7): DVKVTQSSRYLVKRTGEKVFLECVQDMDHENMFWYRQDPGLGLRLIYFSYDVKMKEKGDIPEGYSVSREKKERFSLILESASTNQTSMYLCASQEASETYEQYFGPGTRLTVT.

The chain recombines TRBV9 with TRBJ2-7, with unresolved D. Trimming shortened V by 3 bases and J by 6 bases, and 13 bases separated the two germline ends. Germline values: CDR1 SGDLS, CDR2 YYNGEE. This CDR3 region has 13 residues. CDR3 residues: CASSGDPRAEQYF. As DNA, the CDR3 is TGTGCCAGCAGCGGAGACCCAAGGGCCGAGCAGTACTTC.

This clonotype has a handful of counts. V and J are TRBV28 and TRBJ2-1; D is unclear. Germline CDR1 reads MDHEN; CDR2 reads SYDVKM. The CDR3 covers 16 residues. Trimming removed 6 bases at V and 0 bases at J, with 15 bases between. Here the CDR3 DNA reads TGTGCCAGCAGCCCGGTTACCCCAGGCTCCTACAATGAGCAGTTCTTC. It encodes CASSPVTPGSYNEQFF.